These 27 T cell receptor beta chains came from one sample sequenced in a study of cytomegalovirus exposure and HLA in healthy donors. Repertoires were generated with immunoSEQ multiplex PCR, while TCRdb's copy carries only in-frame clones and drops some. The sample holds some 140,000 clones, about 86% seen once. The sample comprised PBMCs. These receptor sequences come from a human donor in good health.

The chain combines TRBV19 with TRBJ1-5; perhaps TRBD1 as D (5 bases). V lost 5 bases and J 5 bases, leaving 13 bases between the germline ends. The CDR3 extends over 14 amino acids. Germline CDR1 and CDR2: LNHDA and SQIVND (reference sequence). This CDR3 is CASSSSPGYQPQHF. The CDR3 bases are TGTGCCAGTAGTTCCTCACCAGGGTATCAGCCCCAGCATTTT. The full variable domain, rest sourced from reference TRBV19 and TRBJ1-5, is DGGITQSPKYLFRKEGQNVTLSCEQNLNHDAMYWYRQDPGQGLRLIYYSQIVNDFQKGDIAEGYSVSREKKESFPLTVTSAQKNPTAFYLCASSSSPGYQPQHFGDGTRLSIL.

There are a few counts of this clone. CDR3 region: CASSISLRGNTEAFF. CDR3 nucleotide sequence: TGTGCCAGTAGTATATCCCTCAGGGGGAACACTGAAGCTTTCTTT. The chain is built from TRBV19 and TRBJ1-1; D may be TRBD1 (6 bases). Trimming took off 2 bases at V and 1 base at J, with 11 bases between the two ends. The CDR3 has 15 residues. The germline V gene encodes CDR1 LNHDA and CDR2 SQIVND (reference sequence).

The chain combines TRBV10-3 with TRBJ2-1; D gene ambiguous. V lost 0 bases to trimming and J lost 2 bases, with 11 bases between them. The CDR3 has 16 amino acids. Germline V gene data show CDR1 as ENHRY and CDR2 as SYGVKD. CDR3 bases: TGTGCCATCAGTGAGTCATTGCGGAGACCCTACAATGAGCAGTTCTTC. It is translated as CAISESLRRPYNEQFF.

The chain uses TRBV7-8 and TRBJ2-7, with TRBD2 matching over 12 bases. J lost 4 bases, V lost 7 bases, and 11 bases had no gene match. The germline gives CDR1 SGHVS, CDR2 FQNEAQ. CDR3 size: 16 residues. The CDR3 region is CASTSLTTSGSYEQYF. CDR3 bases: TGTGCCAGCACCTCCCTAACGACTAGCGGGAGTTACGAGCAGTACTTC.

This clone has a single count. Written as DNA, the CDR3 is TGTGCCACCGAGAAGGGGCGATCACTGGGAGAGCAGTACTTC. It specifies CATEKGRSLGEQYF. V is TRBV15 and J is TRBJ2-7; TRBD1 is a possible D gene (5 bases). The CDR3 extends over 14 amino acids. Germline CDR1 is LNHNV and CDR2 is YYDKDF (reference sequence). The ends were cut back, 8 bases at V and 7 bases at J, with 21 bases in the middle.

Worth noting for this clone: Other DNA sequences of this sample code for an identical CDR3. The gene calls are TRBV6-1 and TRBJ1-1; no definite D call. The CDR3 totals 14 residues. Germline loops: CDR1 MNHNS, CDR2 SASEGT. The V end was cut by 3 bases, the J end by 1 base, with 9 bases between. This chain's CDR3 is CASSEGGENTEAFF. CDR3 DNA sequence: TGTGCCAGCAGTGAGGGAGGTGAGAACACTGAAGCTTTCTTT.

The chain recombines TRBV9 with TRBJ2-3, with 7 nucleotides matching TRBD2. The CDR3 has 15 residues. Germline values: CDR1 SGDLS, CDR2 YYNGEE. V lost 0 bases and J lost 8; bases outside the gene matches: 9. The CDR3: CASSVAGRERGTQYF. In nucleotides, the CDR3 is TGTGCCAGCAGCGTAGCTGGGCGGGAGAGGGGTACGCAGTATTTT.

The V gene is TRBV19, the J gene TRBJ2-1, with 7 nucleotides matching TRBD1. The junction had 1 base not matched to a gene; V was cut back by 4 bases and J by 4 bases. Germline V gene lookup returns CDR1 LNHDA and CDR2 SQIVND (reference sequence). There are 13 residues in the CDR3. This CDR3 is CASSTQGYNEQFF. DNA of the CDR3: TGTGCCAGTAGTACACAGGGGTACAATGAGCAGTTCTTC.

The V and J genes are TRBV4-3 and TRBJ2-5; perhaps TRBD1 as D (6 bases). This CDR3 spans 17 amino acids. Between the trimmed V and J ends, which lost 2 bases and 5 bases, there was a span of 21 bases. The germline CDR1 and CDR2 sequences are LGHNA and YSLEER. The CDR3 here is CASSQLYPGQTLETQYF. In nucleotides, the CDR3 is TGCGCCAGCAGCCAACTCTACCCGGGACAAACTTTGGAGACCCAGTACTTC.

This clone came up once. The CDR3 protein is CASTMVTGGDQPQHF. DNA for the CDR3: TGTGCCAGCACCATGGTGACAGGGGGCGATCAGCCCCAGCATTTT. The chain couples TRBV5-6 to TRBJ1-5; TRBD1 aligns across 10 bases. The germline gives CDR1 SGHDT, CDR2 YYEEEE. The CDR3 length is 15 residues. V shed 6 bases, J shed 5 bases, and the junction held 8 bases outside the gene matches.

This chain's CDR3 is CASSFRGRSSPLHF. The CDR3 DNA sequence: TGTGCCAGCAGCTTTAGGGGGCGGTCTTCACCCCTCCACTTT. The chain joins TRBV11-2 to TRBJ1-6; TRBD1 matches at 7 bases. Germline V gene sequence: CDR1 SGHAT, CDR2 FQNNGV. The CDR3 loop spans 14 amino acids. The V and J ends lost 3 bases and 9 bases, in that order; junction bases with no gene match: 5.

This clone was seen once. This chain uses TRBV7-3 with TRBJ2-5, with a tentative D call TRBD2 (6 bases). Germline V gives CDR1 SGHTA, CDR2 FQGTGA. V was cut by 5 bases and J by 3 bases, with 10 bases left in between. The CDR3 totals 13 residues. For the CDR3, the DNA is TGTGCCAGCAGCCACCGGGGGAAAGAGACCCAGTACTTC. It specifies CASSHRGKETQYF.

The V gene is TRBV6-1, the J gene TRBJ2-7, with TRBD1 as a possible D gene (6 bases). Germline V gene sequence: CDR1 MNHNS, CDR2 SASEGT. Trimming shortened V by 8 bases and J by 0 bases, and 14 bases separated the two germline ends. The CDR3 has 14 amino acids. The CDR3 reads CASSGQNFSYEQYF. The DNA for the CDR3 is TGTGCCAGCTCCGGACAGAACTTCTCCTACGAGCAGTACTTC.

The genes are TRBV7-9 and TRBJ1-5; unclear D gene. This CDR3 is built from 14 residues. V shed 3 bases and J shed 5 bases, with 11 bases lying between them. Germline V gives CDR1 SEHNR, CDR2 FQNEAQ (reference sequence). CDR3 protein: CASSLGSRDQPQHF. In DNA form, the CDR3 reads TGTGCCAGCAGCTTGGGGAGCAGAGATCAGCCCCAGCATTTT.

In DNA, the CDR3 is TGTGCCAGCAGTTTGCACCAGGGTTTGAAAGAAAAACTGTTTTTT. Its translation: CASSLHQGLKEKLFF. V is TRBV11-2 and J is TRBJ1-4, with D possibly TRBD1 on 5 matching bases. Trimming took 6 bases from V and 8 from J, leaving 19 bases between them. Per germline, CDR1 SGHAT and CDR2 FQNNGV. The CDR3 length is 15 residues.

This clone occurred once. This chain connects TRBV2 to TRBJ2-5; D perhaps matches TRBD1 (5 bases). Per germline, CDR1 SNHLY and CDR2 FYNNEI. There are 13 residues in the CDR3. Trimming shortened V by 10 bases and J by 5 bases, and 17 bases separated the two germline ends. The CDR3 loop reads CATTKGLSETQYF. For the CDR3, the DNA is TGTGCCACCACGAAGGGGCTAAGTGAGACCCAGTACTTC.

This clone was recorded at least ten times. V is TRBV6-6 and J is TRBJ2-2; the match to TRBD1 covers 9 bases. V was pared by 4 bases and J by 4 bases, with 4 bases of the junction left unmatched. The CDR3 totals 15 residues. CDR1 is MNHNY, CDR2 SVGAGI, per germline (reference sequence). CDR3 sequence: CASSSTGGGTGELFF. The DNA for the CDR3 is TGTGCCAGCAGTTCGACAGGGGGAGGCACCGGGGAGCTGTTTTTT.

The chain combines TRBV19 with TRBJ1-3, with D unclear. With 7 bases removed from V and 1 base from J, the gap between germline ends came to 11 bases. This CDR3 is built from 14 residues. Germline-derived CDR1 and CDR2 are LNHDA and SQIVND (reference sequence). The CDR3 DNA is TGTGCCAGTAAGCGGGGTACATCTGGAAACACCATATATTTT. Translated: CASKRGTSGNTIYF.

The chain joins TRBV28 to TRBJ2-3; 7 bases map to TRBD1. CDR3 length: 16 amino acids. The V segment lost 4 bases and the J segment 3 bases; nucleotides outside the gene matches: 10. Germline V CDR1 and CDR2: MDHEN, SYDVKM. This CDR3 is CASSSPQGDGTDTQYF. The CDR3 DNA follows: TGTGCCAGCAGTTCCCCCCAGGGGGATGGAACAGATACGCAGTATTTT.

The genes are TRBV29-1 and TRBJ1-2; D possibly corresponds to TRBD1 (5 bases). This CDR3 contains 14 residues. Germline V lookup: CDR1 SQVTM, CDR2 ANQGSEA. V was clipped by 7 bases and J by 2 bases, with 17 bases between them. CDR3 nucleotides: TGCAGCGCCATTCCATGGGGCCCAAACTATGGCTACACCTTC. Amino acids: CSAIPWGPNYGYTF.

The V call is TRBV7-8, the J call TRBJ2-1, with 16 bases that match TRBD2. Germline assignment: CDR1 SGHVS and CDR2 FQNEAQ. The CDR3 runs 18 residues. V lost 1 base, J lost 6 bases, and 6 bases stayed unmatched. Here the CDR3 DNA reads TGTGCCAGCAGCTTAGTATCCGGGACTAGCGGGAGGGGCAATGAGCAGTTCTTC. Protein product: CASSLVSGTSGRGNEQFF.

The chain uses TRBV28 and TRBJ2-7; 10 bases agree with TRBD2. The V segment lost 5 bases and the J segment 5 bases; nucleotides outside the gene matches: 12. From germline, CDR1 is MDHEN and CDR2 SYDVKM. The CDR3 loop spans 16 amino acids. CDR3 in amino acids: CASSPESLAGADEQYF. The CDR3 DNA reads TGTGCCAGCAGTCCCGAATCTCTAGCGGGAGCGGACGAGCAGTACTTC.

The CDR3 is CASSTTYNEQFF. CDR3 nucleotide sequence: TGTGCCAGTAGTACCACCTACAATGAGCAGTTCTTC. V gene TRBV19 combines with J gene TRBJ2-1; D gene ambiguous. Germline V gives CDR1 LNHDA, CDR2 SQIVND (reference sequence). Trimming removed 4 bases at V and 2 bases at J, with 3 bases between. CDR3 length: 12 residues.

The J gene is TRBJ2-1, the V gene TRBV5-1; D might be TRBD2 (5 bases). The germline V gene has CDR1 SGHRS and CDR2 YFSETQ. The CDR3 is made up of 15 amino acids. The V end was cut by 0 bases, the J end by 10 bases, with 17 bases between. The CDR3 nucleotides read TGCGCCAGCAGCTTGGCCGCTTGGTCGCGGGTAGAGCAGTTCTTC. Amino acid sequence: CASSLAAWSRVEQFF.

V and J are TRBV4-2 and TRBJ2-1; TRBD2 agrees at 13 bases. V shed 1 base, J shed 8 bases, and the junction held 11 bases outside the gene matches. In germline, CDR1 is LGHNA, CDR2 YNFKEQ. The CDR3 has 18 residues. The CDR3 loop is CASSQGSSGLAGVYEQFF. For the CDR3, the DNA is TGTGCCAGCAGCCAAGGAAGCTCTGGACTAGCGGGAGTTTATGAGCAGTTCTTC.

This chain connects TRBV5-1 to TRBJ1-2; 8 bases match TRBD1. CDR1 and CDR2 (germline): SGHRS, YFSETQ. This CDR3 is built from 17 residues. The V and J ends lost 3 bases and 4 bases, in that order; junction bases with no gene match: 14. As DNA, the CDR3 is TGCGCCAGCAGCTCACCAGGGGTTGGGCAGGGGGCCTATGGCTACACCTTC. It yields the protein CASSSPGVGQGAYGYTF.

Regarding this clone: One end of the junction fails to match germline, which may point to a read error. This chain links TRBV7-7 with TRBJ2-7, with 7 nucleotides matching TRBD2. The CDR3 covers 14 residues. Germline loops: CDR1 SSHAT, CDR2 FNYEAQ (reference sequence). The CDR3 sequence is CASSPGGSSYEQYF. Here the CDR3 DNA reads TGTGCTAGCAGCCCCGGGGGGAGCTCCTACGAGCAGTACTTC.